The present entry profiles one TCR beta chain with its context. Its antigen remains unidentified. The data are from a study of human thymus T cells. Sequencing was performed with immunoSEQ multiplex PCR; in TCRdb, only in-frame clones are kept and a portion is missing. The table records tens of thousands of clones, approximately 95% of them present only once. Study-level findings and limits: Related reports documented highly overlapping thymic repertoires among unrelated individuals. Within thymic and blood repertoires, V and J gene usage appeared to be biased.

The CDR3 runs 15 residues. Germline V gene data show CDR1 as SGHRS and CDR2 as YFSETQ. V shed 8 bases and J shed 5 bases, with 19 bases lying between them. Thymic material originated from resections removed in the course of corrective heart surgery. Having surgery to correct congenital heart defects, healthy Finnish infants acted as the donors. Sequencing was done on a sample of thymus tissue. This clonotype was obtained from a girl under two years old with a congenital heart defect but otherwise immunologically healthy. V usage is TRBV5-1 and J usage is TRBJ2-2; no reliable D call. The CDR3: CASRSRQRRTGELFF. Written as DNA, the CDR3 is TGCGCCAGTCGGAGTCGGCAGCGTCGGACCGGGGAGCTGTTTTTT.